These 12 T cell receptor beta chains came from one sample sequenced in a study of control samples from healthy donors and cancer patients. Clones were read by immunoSEQ multiplex PCR, and TCRdb kept only the in-frame ones, dropping some. The data contain 100,000 to 150,000 clones, roughly 92% of them singletons. The sequencing sample was made of blood. The receptors were sampled from a man aged 18 to 30 in good health.

This rearrangement joins TRBV5-1 to TRBJ1-2, with D possibly matching TRBD1 (5 bases). The germline V gene encodes CDR1 SGHRS and CDR2 YFSETQ. V was pared by 1 base and J by 1 base, with 11 bases between. The CDR3 loop spans 15 amino acids. The CDR3 region is CASSLTGARNYGYTF. The CDR3 DNA reads as TGCGCCAGCAGCTTGACCGGGGCGCGTAACTATGGCTACACCTTC. The complete variable domain, with remaining parts taken from reference TRBV5-1 and TRBJ1-2, reads KAGVTQTPRYLIKTRGQQVTLSCSPISGHRSVSWYQQTPGQGLQFLFEYFSETQRNKGNFPGRFSGRQFSNSRSEMNVSTLELGDSALYLCASSLTGARNYGYTFGSGTRLTVV.

The rearrangement links TRBV9 to TRBJ2-5; tentative D call: TRBD2 (6 bases). Germline V gene lookup returns CDR1 SGDLS and CDR2 YYNGEE. The CDR3 consists of 16 residues. Trimming pared 0 bases from V and 4 bases from J, leaving 16 bases between. CDR3: CASSVGDSGSGETQYF. In nucleotides, the CDR3 is TGTGCCAGCAGCGTAGGAGATAGCGGTAGTGGAGAGACCCAGTACTTC.

The chain combines TRBV5-4 with TRBJ2-1; D gene ambiguous. Trimming took 4 bases from V and 12 from J, leaving 14 bases between them. This CDR3 region has 12 residues. CDR1 and CDR2 (germline): SGHNT, YYREEE (reference sequence). CDR3 residues: CASSHDNLGQFF. The CDR3 DNA sequence: TGTGCCAGCAGCCATGATAATTTGGGGCAGTTCTTC.

This chain connects TRBV5-5 to TRBJ2-7; the D is unclear. Germline V gene data show CDR1 as SGHKS and CDR2 as YYEKEE (reference sequence). This CDR3 contains 15 residues. Trimming stripped 2 bases from V and 6 bases from J, with 18 bases between. The CDR3 loop is CASSFQNPFGAEQYF. For the CDR3, the DNA is TGTGCCAGCAGCTTTCAAAACCCTTTTGGAGCCGAGCAGTACTTC.

This clone was observed once. J is TRBJ2-1 and V is TRBV3-1 (or the pseudogene TRBV3-2); D may be TRBD2 (6 bases). Deletions cut 4 bases from V and 1 base from J, with 11 bases between. In germline, CDR1 is LGHDT, CDR2 YNNKEL (reference sequence). The CDR3 runs to 15 residues. In nucleotides, the CDR3 is TGTGCCAGCAGCCGGGACTGGGGTTCCTACAATGAGCAGTTCTTC. Its translation is CASSRDWGSYNEQFF.

This chain uses TRBV9 with TRBJ1-2; TRBD1 matches 9 bases. This CDR3 has 18 residues. In germline, CDR1 is SGDLS, CDR2 YYNGEE. V was pared by 3 bases and J by 2 bases, with 14 bases of the junction left unmatched. The CDR3 is CASSDNRDRAQTNYGYTF. CDR3 nucleotides: TGTGCCAGCAGCGACAATCGGGACAGGGCGCAGACCAACTATGGCTACACCTTC.

The gene calls are TRBV3-1 (or the pseudogene TRBV3-2) and TRBJ2-1; 7 positions match TRBD2. V was pared by 4 bases and J by 7 bases, with 13 bases of the junction left unmatched. CDR1 LGHDT and CDR2 YNNKEL come from the germline V gene (reference sequence). The CDR3 runs 16 residues. The CDR3 region is CASSPPTRRTRNEQFF. CDR3 in DNA: TGTGCCAGCAGCCCGCCCACTAGGAGGACTAGGAATGAGCAGTTCTTC.

The table lists this clone with a few counts. The chain joins TRBV5-4 to TRBJ1-2, with TRBD1 identical over 7 bases. Per germline, CDR1 SGHNT and CDR2 YYREEE (reference sequence). CDR3 length: 14 amino acids. After removal of 1 base from V and 4 bases from J, the junction contained 4 bases not matched to a gene. This CDR3 is CASSLSTGVYGYTF. The CDR3 DNA sequence: TGTGCCAGCAGCTTGTCAACAGGGGTCTATGGCTACACCTTC.

The chain combines TRBV30 with TRBJ2-1; possibly TRBD1 for D (6 bases). This CDR3 region has 20 residues. The V gene lost 0 bases and the J gene lost 3 bases, with 27 bases spanning the gap. Germline CDR1 is GTSNPN and CDR2 is SVGIG (reference sequence). The CDR3 loop reads CAWSVGYREFGSNYYNEQFF. In DNA, the CDR3 is TGTGCCTGGAGTGTAGGCTACAGGGAGTTTGGGTCGAACTACTACAATGAGCAGTTCTTC.

The V call is TRBV29-1, the J call TRBJ1-3, with 8 positions matching TRBD1. Trimming removed 4 bases from V and 0 bases from J; junction bases left unmatched: 2. CDR3 length equals 14 residues. From germline, CDR1 is SQVTM and CDR2 ANQGSEA. The CDR3 is CSVGDRGSGNTIYF. DNA for the CDR3: TGCAGCGTTGGAGACAGGGGCTCTGGAAACACCATATATTTT.

This clone was seen only a few times. The genes are TRBV7-9 and TRBJ1-6, with a weak D call TRBD1 (5 bases). The CDR3 extends over 16 amino acids. V was shortened by 5 bases and J by 5 bases, with 16 bases between the two germline ends. Germline CDR1 is SEHNR and CDR2 is FQNEAQ (reference sequence). CDR3 amino acids: CASSPGLGMDNSPLHF. CDR3 in DNA: TGTGCCAGCAGCCCAGGGTTAGGTATGGATAATTCACCCCTCCACTTT.

This chain links TRBV5-1 with TRBJ1-1; D ambiguous. Trimming took 4 bases from V and 2 from J, leaving 15 bases between them. Germline CDR1 and CDR2: SGHRS and YFSETQ. The CDR3 has 15 residues. The CDR3 region has the DNA TGCGCCAGCAGCACCCGCTTGGACGGTAACACTGAAGCTTTCTTT. This sequence encodes CASSTRLDGNTEAFF. Complete variable domain (other parts from reference TRBV5-1 and TRBJ1-1): KAGVTQTPRYLIKTRGQQVTLSCSPISGHRSVSWYQQTPGQGLQFLFEYFSETQRNKGNFPGRFSGRQFSNSRSEMNVSTLELGDSALYLCASSTRLDGNTEAFFGQGTRLTVV.